A single sample gave rise to the 26 T cell receptor beta chains below, sequenced in a study of Ad26.COV2.S vaccination and SARS-CoV-2 variants. Described treatment: approximately 18 received Ad26.COV2.S at low or high dose, single or two shots; roughly five received placebo; per-sample allocation not given. It was on day 63 after the first vaccine or placebo injection that samples were taken. Data came from immunoSEQ multiplex PCR; TCRdb stores just in-frame clones and leaves some out. The sample includes around 340,000 clones, around 89% of them seen just once. The starting material was peripheral blood, obtained in a trial of Ad26.COV2.S vaccine versus placebo. These TCRs come from a person between 18 and 65 years old who received the Ad26.COV2.S COVID-19 vaccine or a placebo.

This rearrangement joins TRBV7-4 to TRBJ2-7; D possibly matches TRBD1 or TRBD2 (5 bases each). CDR3 length: 16 amino acids. From germline, CDR1 is SGHVT and CDR2 SQSDAQ. V gave up 1 base and J gave up 0 bases, with 13 bases separating them. The CDR3 DNA sequence: TGTGCCAGCAGCTTAGATGGGACGGTGAGCTCCTACGAGCAGTACTTC. Its protein is CASSLDGTVSSYEQYF.

V and J are TRBV10-1 and TRBJ2-3, with 9 bases identical to TRBD2. The germline V gene encodes CDR1 WNHNN and CDR2 SYGVQD (reference sequence). The CDR3 extends over 15 amino acids. Germline trimming cut 3 bases from V and 6 bases from J; bases unmatched to any gene: 7. As DNA, the CDR3 is TGCGCCAGCAGTGATGGCGGGAGGGCCGGGGATACGCAGTATTTT. Translating gives CASSDGGRAGDTQYF.

This chain connects TRBV6-4 to TRBJ1-4; possible D gene TRBD1, 6 bases. CDR3 size: 15 residues. The V end lost 2 bases, the J end lost 8 bases, and 15 bases lay between the germline ends. From germline, CDR1 is MRHNA and CDR2 SNTAGT. The CDR3, as DNA: TGTGCCAGCAGTGACAGGGCGGTGGACAGAGAAAAACTGTTTTTT. It yields the protein CASSDRAVDREKLFF.

V and J are TRBV29-1 and TRBJ2-7; 13 positions agree with TRBD2. J gave up 3 bases and V 3 bases, and 11 bases lay outside the gene matches. The CDR3 totals 17 residues. Germline V gene sequence: CDR1 SQVTM, CDR2 ANQGSEA. The CDR3 nucleotides are TGCAGCGTTGACTACGGGACTAGCGGGACCGCCAGCTACGAGCAGTACTTC. Its translation is CSVDYGTSGTASYEQYF.

This clone was counted a few times. The rearrangement links TRBV6-5 to TRBJ1-1; 10 nucleotides agree with TRBD1. The V gene end was trimmed by 6 bases and the J gene end by 5 bases; junction bases not matched to a gene: 6. The germline gives CDR1 MNHEY, CDR2 SVGAGI. The CDR3 loop spans 14 amino acids. DNA for the CDR3: TGTGCCAGCAGCAGGGGACAGGGGTGGACTGAAGCTTTCTTT. It specifies CASSRGQGWTEAFF.

The gene calls are TRBV4-2 and TRBJ1-2, with 8 bases lining up with TRBD1. CDR1 and CDR2 from the germline V gene are LGHNA and YNFKEQ. The trim removed 0 bases at V and 8 bases at J, leaving 2 bases unmatched. CDR3 length: 13 residues. CDR3: CASSQETGDGYTF. The CDR3 bases are TGTGCCAGCAGCCAAGAGACAGGGGACGGCTACACCTTC.

This clone has a single count. The V gene is TRBV4-2, the J gene TRBJ2-7, with D possibly called TRBD1 or TRBD2 (5 bases each). V lost 0 bases and J lost 3, with 12 bases in between. In germline, CDR1 is LGHNA, CDR2 YNFKEQ. CDR3 size: 15 residues. The CDR3 sequence: CASSQDFGAYYEQYF. The DNA for the CDR3 is TGTGCCAGCAGCCAAGATTTCGGGGCCTACTACGAGCAGTACTTC.

This clone has at least ten counts. The chain joins TRBV6-2 or TRBV6-3 to TRBJ2-5, with D tentatively TRBD2 (6 bases). Trimming cost V 5 bases and J 5 bases, with 12 bases left between them. The germline V gene encodes CDR1 MNHEY and CDR2 SVGEGT. The CDR3 extends over 13 amino acids. The CDR3 loop is CASSLRDWETQYF. CDR3 coding DNA: TGTGCCAGCAGTCTCCGGGACTGGGAGACCCAGTACTTC.

The chain uses TRBV19 and TRBJ1-1; weak D call: TRBD1 (5 bases). The CDR3 runs 13 residues. The V end was cut by 7 bases, the J end by 1 base, with 10 bases between. The germline V gene encodes CDR1 LNHDA and CDR2 SQIVND (reference sequence). CDR3 protein: CASKGTGNTEAFF. CDR3 nucleotides: TGTGCCAGTAAGGGGACCGGGAACACTGAAGCTTTCTTT.

The genes are TRBV6-5 and TRBJ2-7; D remains unclear. The CDR3 is 14 amino acids. Germline V gives CDR1 MNHEY, CDR2 SVGAGI. Trimming cost V 6 bases and J 0 bases, with 12 bases left between them. CDR3 in DNA: TGTGCCAGCAGAACTACAGCCCTCTCCTACGAGCAGTACTTC. Translation gives CASRTTALSYEQYF.

The rearrangement joins TRBV6-2 or TRBV6-3 to TRBJ1-1; no clear D. V shed 2 bases and J shed 5 bases, with 15 bases lying between them. CDR1 MNHEY and CDR2 SVGEGT come from the germline V gene. The CDR3 has 15 amino acids. The CDR3 reads CASSYQSTGNTEAFF. CDR3 DNA sequence: TGTGCCAGCAGTTACCAATCGACGGGGAATACTGAAGCTTTCTTT.

This clone was seen a few times. The J gene is TRBJ1-2, the V gene TRBV7-2; D is uncertain. Trimming cost V 3 bases and J 13 bases, with 15 bases left between them. The CDR3 has 12 residues. Germline CDR1 reads SGHTA; CDR2 reads FQGNSA. The CDR3 protein is CASSLVNREGTF. The CDR3 nucleotides read TGTGCCAGCAGCTTGGTTAATAGGGAGGGCACCTTC.

CDR3 DNA: TGTGCCAGCAGCTTAGATGGGACTAGTCAAGAGACCCAGTACTTC. Amino acids: CASSLDGTSQETQYF. The chain combines TRBV11-3 with TRBJ2-5; 8 nucleotides agree with TRBD2. The V gene end was trimmed by 0 bases and the J gene end by 2 bases; junction bases not matched to a gene: 2. Germline V CDR1 and CDR2: SGHNT, YENEEA. This CDR3 region has 15 residues.

This clone was counted a single time. The chain uses TRBV27 and TRBJ2-7, with 12 bases that match TRBD2. The trim removed 2 bases at V and 3 bases at J, leaving 5 bases unmatched. This CDR3 is 16 amino acids long. The V gene's germline CDR1 is MNHEY and CDR2 SMNVEV (reference sequence). In nucleotides, the CDR3 is TGTGCCAGCAGTTTAGTCCGGACTAGCGGGGTCTACGAGCAGTACTTC. The encoded protein is CASSLVRTSGVYEQYF.

The chain has TRBV27 and TRBJ2-1; 13 bases match TRBD2. Losses at the gene ends were 0 bases for V and 9 bases for J; bases not matched to a gene: 11. CDR1 and CDR2 from the germline V gene are MNHEY and SMNVEV (reference sequence). This CDR3 spans 18 amino acids. Here the CDR3 reads CASSLSSGLAGLKGEQFF. CDR3 nucleotide sequence: TGTGCCAGCAGTTTATCGTCGGGACTAGCGGGGCTTAAGGGTGAGCAGTTCTTC.

The chain's CDR3 is CATSRGDTGHTEAFF. DNA for the CDR3: TGTGCCACCAGCAGGGGGGACACCGGACACACTGAAGCTTTCTTT. The chain couples TRBV15 to TRBJ1-1; D possibly corresponds to TRBD1 (6 bases). The CDR3 length is 15 residues. The V gene lost 3 bases and the J gene lost 3 bases, with 14 bases spanning the gap. Germline CDR1 and CDR2: LNHNV and YYDKDF (reference sequence).

The gene calls are TRBV12-5 and TRBJ2-7; TRBD2 matches at 9 bases. V dropped 2 bases and J dropped 0; count of bases not matched to a gene: 5. The CDR3 consists of 16 residues. Per the germline V gene, CDR1 is LGHNT and CDR2 is FRNRAP. The CDR3 DNA reads TGTGCTAGTGGTTTGTGGCTAGCGGGGCCCTCCTACGAGCAGTACTTC. Translating it yields CASGLWLAGPSYEQYF.

The chain links TRBV7-3 to TRBJ2-7; the D call may be TRBD1 or TRBD2 (5 bases each). Germline loops: CDR1 SGHTA, CDR2 FQGTGA. V was pared by 2 bases and J by 3 bases, with 14 bases between. The CDR3 consists of 15 residues. Here the CDR3 DNA reads TGTGCCAGCAGCTTACACACAAGGGACCGCTACGAGCAGTACTTC. It specifies CASSLHTRDRYEQYF.

The gene calls are TRBV7-2 and TRBJ2-3, with D possibly TRBD1 on 7 matching bases. V was shortened by 1 base and J by 3 bases, with 17 bases between the two germline ends. Germline CDR1 and CDR2: SGHTA and FQGNSA. The CDR3 loop spans 17 amino acids. The CDR3 sequence is CASSLDGRGQKTDTQYF. As DNA, the CDR3 is TGTGCCAGCAGCTTAGATGGGCGGGGACAGAAGACAGATACGCAGTATTTT.

V and J are TRBV4-1 and TRBJ1-5, with D uncertain. The V gene lost 1 base and the J gene lost 1 base, with 8 bases spanning the gap. This CDR3 contains 15 residues. Germline values: CDR1 MGHRA, CDR2 YSYEKL. CDR3 region: CASSQAEGSNQPQHF. In DNA form, the CDR3 reads TGCGCCAGCAGCCAAGCCGAGGGCAGCAATCAGCCCCAGCATTTT.

This sequence joins TRBV18 and TRBJ2-1; 10 bases map to TRBD1. With 2 bases clipped from V and 6 bases from J, the junction kept 1 base outside the gene matches. Germline V gene data show CDR1 as KGHSH and CDR2 as LQKENI. The CDR3 is 14 residues long. CDR3 amino acids: CASSPGTGANEQFF. The CDR3 region has the DNA TGTGCCAGCTCACCAGGGACAGGGGCCAATGAGCAGTTCTTC.

This clone was observed a few times. The chain uses TRBV4-1 and TRBJ2-7; 10 bases are a match to TRBD1. Trimming took 1 base from V and 2 from J; bases not matched to a gene: 8. The CDR3 runs 17 residues. The V gene's germline CDR1 is MGHRA and CDR2 YSYEKL. The CDR3 is CASSQGLGTGETYEQYF. In DNA, the CDR3 is TGCGCCAGCAGCCAAGGTTTAGGGACAGGGGAAACCTACGAGCAGTACTTC.

A single count supports this clone. The rearrangement uses TRBV28 and TRBJ2-5, with D possibly TRBD1 on 6 matching bases. Looked up from germline, CDR1 is MDHEN and CDR2 is SYDVKM. Trimming removed 6 bases at V and 2 bases at J, with 10 bases between. There are 13 residues in the CDR3. The CDR3: CASRVTGQETQYF. DNA of the CDR3: TGTGCCAGCAGAGTAACAGGGCAAGAGACCCAGTACTTC.

The rearrangement joins TRBV19 to TRBJ2-7; D perhaps matches TRBD2 (6 bases). The V gene's germline CDR1 is LNHDA and CDR2 SQIVND (reference sequence). The V end was cut by 3 bases, the J end by 1 base, with 13 bases between. This CDR3 is 15 amino acids long. CDR3 nucleotide sequence: TGTGCCAGTAGTATTGATCTGACTAGATCCTACGAGCAGTACTTC. Protein sequence: CASSIDLTRSYEQYF.

This clone has more than one count but fewer than ten. The chain couples TRBV4-2 to TRBJ2-7; 9 bases match TRBD1. The CDR3 sequence is 13 residues long. Looked up from germline, CDR1 is LGHNA and CDR2 is YNFKEQ. V lost 4 bases to trimming and J lost 4 bases; unmatched junction nucleotides: 2. The CDR3 spells CASSRDREYEQYF. The CDR3, as DNA: TGTGCCAGCAGCCGGGACAGGGAATACGAGCAGTACTTC.

This clone was seen just once. This rearrangement joins TRBV28 to TRBJ1-1; 8 nucleotides agree with TRBD1. Germline CDR1 is MDHEN and CDR2 is SYDVKM. V was pared by 5 bases and J by 5 bases, with 7 bases of the junction left unmatched. The CDR3 is made up of 14 amino acids. CDR3 sequence: CASSVQGAGTEAFF. DNA of the CDR3: TGTGCCAGCAGTGTCCAGGGGGCGGGGACTGAAGCTTTCTTT.